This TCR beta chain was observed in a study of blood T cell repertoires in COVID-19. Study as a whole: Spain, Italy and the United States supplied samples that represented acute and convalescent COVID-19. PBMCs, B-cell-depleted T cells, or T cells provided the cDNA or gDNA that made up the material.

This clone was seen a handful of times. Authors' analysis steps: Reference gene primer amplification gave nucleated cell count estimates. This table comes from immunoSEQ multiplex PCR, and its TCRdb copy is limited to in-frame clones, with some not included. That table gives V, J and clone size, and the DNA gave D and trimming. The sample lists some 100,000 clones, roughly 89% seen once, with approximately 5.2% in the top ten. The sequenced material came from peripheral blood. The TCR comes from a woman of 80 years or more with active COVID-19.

The CDR3 nucleotides are TGTGCCAGCTCACCAACAGGGTCGAACACTGAAGCTTTCTTT. Translating it yields CASSPTGSNTEAFF. The chain couples TRBV18 to TRBJ1-1, with D tentatively TRBD1 (6 bases). Germline values: CDR1 KGHSH, CDR2 LQKENI. This CDR3 is built from 14 residues. Trimming left V 2 bases short and J 1 base short, with 8 bases between. The variable domain in full, with the rest retrieved from reference TRBV18 and TRBJ1-1, is NAGVMQNPRHLVRRRGQEARLRCSPMKGHSHVYWYRQLPEEGLKFMVYLQKENIIDESGMPKERFSAEFPKEGPSILRIQQVVRGDSAAYFCASSPTGSNTEAFFGQGTRLTVV.